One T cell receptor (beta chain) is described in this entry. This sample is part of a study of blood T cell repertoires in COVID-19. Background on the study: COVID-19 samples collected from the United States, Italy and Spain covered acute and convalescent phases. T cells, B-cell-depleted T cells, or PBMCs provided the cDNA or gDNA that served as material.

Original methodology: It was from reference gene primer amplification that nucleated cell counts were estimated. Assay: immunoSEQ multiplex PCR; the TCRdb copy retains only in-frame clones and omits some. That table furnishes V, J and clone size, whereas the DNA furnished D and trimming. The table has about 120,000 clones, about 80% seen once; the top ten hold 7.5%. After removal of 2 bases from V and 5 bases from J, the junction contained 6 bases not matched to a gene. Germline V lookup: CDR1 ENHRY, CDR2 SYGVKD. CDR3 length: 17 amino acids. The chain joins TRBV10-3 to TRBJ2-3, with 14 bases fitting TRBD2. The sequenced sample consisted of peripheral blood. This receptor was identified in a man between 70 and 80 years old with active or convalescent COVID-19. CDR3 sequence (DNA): TGTGCCATCAGTGAGGGCGGACTAGCGGGAGGAGGAGATACGCAGTATTTT. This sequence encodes CAISEGGLAGGGDTQYF.